Listed below are T cell receptor beta chains from one sample, sequenced in a study of control samples from healthy donors and cancer patients. Method: immunoSEQ multiplex PCR; TCRdb's copy keeps in-frame clones and lacks some. The sample carries about 120,000 clones, about 89% recorded once. The sequenced sample consisted of blood. The receptors shown here come from a man aged 45-65 years in good health. Each CDR3 is given with its conserved first and last residue. The D gene is left open where the match is weak. The size of a clone is reported for some rows only, either as once, few or many, or as a class for expanded clones.

abundance	v_gene	d_gene	j_gene	len	CDR3aa	CDR3nt
-	TRBV7-9	TRBD1	TRBJ1-1	15	CASSSWDRVKAEAFF	TGTGCCAGCAGCTCCTGGGACAGGGTGAAGGCTGAAGCTTTCTTT
-	TRBV4-3	TRBD1	TRBJ2-1	16	CASSQDGQGLYNEQFF	TGCGCCAGCAGCCAAGACGGACAGGGGCTGTACAATGAGCAGTTCTTC
-	TRBV19	TRBD1	TRBJ2-3	16	CASSEGTGQTTDTQYF	TGTGCCAGTAGTGAGGGGACGGGACAGACCACAGATACGCAGTATTTT
-	TRBV19	-	TRBJ2-7	17	CASSTLSGLQPPYEQYF	TGTGCCAGTAGTACCTTATCCGGGCTACAGCCCCCCTACGAGCAGTACTTC
-	TRBV15	TRBD2	TRBJ2-3	16	CATSRTSGGASGTQYF	TGTGCCACCAGCAGGACTAGCGGGGGGGCCTCCGGTACGCAGTATTTT
once	TRBV10-3	-	TRBJ1-4	16	CAISESVRDDNEKLFF	TGTGCCATCAGTGAGTCGGTACGAGACGATAATGAAAAACTGTTTTTT
-	TRBV12-3/TRBV12-4	-	TRBJ1-6	13	CASSLTPNSPLHF	TGTGCCAGCAGTTTGACTCCTAATTCACCCCTCCACTTT
-	TRBV6-1	-	TRBJ1-5	15	CASSEGQASNQPQHF	TGTGCCAGCAGTGAAGGGCAGGCTAGCAATCAGCCCCAGCATTTT
-	TRBV5-3	-	TRBJ2-3	16	CARSLRPQRARDTQYF	TGTGCCAGAAGCCTACGCCCCCAGCGGGCCCGAGATACGCAGTATTTT
-	TRBV11-2	-	TRBJ2-5	14	CASSLVSGPETQYF	TGTGCCAGCAGCTTAGTGTCCGGGCCAGAGACCCAGTACTTC
once	TRBV27	-	TRBJ1-5	15	CASRPDRNSNQPQHF	TGTGCCAGCAGACCTGACAGGAATAGCAATCAGCCCCAGCATTTT
-	TRBV19	-	TRBJ1-4	12	CASSELDEKLFF	TGTGCCAGTAGTGAATTAGATGAAAAACTGTTTTTT
-	TRBV6-5	TRBD1	TRBJ1-1	15	CASSYSLTGDTEAFF	TGTGCCAGCAGTTACTCGTTGACAGGGGATACTGAAGCTTTCTTT
once	TRBV19	-	TRBJ1-1	14	CASSIGTTNTEAFF	TGTGCCAGTAGTATAGGGACTACGAACACTGAAGCTTTCTTT
-	TRBV11-2	-	TRBJ2-7	14	CASSRAYSIYEQYF	TGTGCCAGCAGCAGGGCGTACAGCATTTACGAGCAGTACTTC
-	TRBV27	-	TRBJ2-1	13	CASRGGVGREQFF	TGTGCCAGCAGAGGAGGGGTAGGTCGGGAGCAGTTCTTC
-	TRBV7-2	-	TRBJ1-1	14	CASSLAGENTEAFF	TGTGCCAGCAGCTTAGCAGGGGAGAACACTGAAGCTTTCTTT
-	TRBV11-2	TRBD1	TRBJ1-1	14	CASSFQGEGTEAFF	TGTGCCAGCAGCTTCCAGGGGGAAGGGACTGAAGCTTTCTTT
-	TRBV29-1	TRBD1	TRBJ1-1	12	CSAGGRDTEAFF	TGCAGCGCAGGGGGCAGGGACACTGAAGCTTTCTTT
-	TRBV27	-	TRBJ2-7	15	CASSLQGGKGYEQYF	TGTGCCAGCAGTCTGCAGGGTGGGAAAGGCTACGAGCAGTACTTC
-	TRBV5-1	-	TRBJ1-1	14	CASSLGRGNTEAFF	TGCGCCAGCAGCTTGGGGAGGGGGAACACTGAAGCTTTCTTT
-	TRBV7-2	-	TRBJ2-7	14	CASRSGVYSYEQYF	TGTGCCAGCAGGTCAGGGGTTTATTCCTACGAGCAGTACTTC
once	TRBV15	-	TRBJ2-1	18	CATSRDDTGPRGSNEQFF	TGTGCCACCAGCAGAGACGACACAGGGCCAAGGGGTTCCAATGAGCAGTTCTTC
-	TRBV4-3	TRBD1	TRBJ2-7	15	CASSQEGQAIYEQYF	TGCGCCAGCAGCCAAGAGGGACAGGCGATCTACGAGCAGTACTTC
-	TRBV18	TRBD2	TRBJ2-2	16	CASSPPRGEGTGELFF	TGTGCCAGCTCACCACCGAGAGGGGAGGGCACCGGGGAGCTGTTTTTT
-	TRBV5-4	-	TRBJ1-1	15	CASSLGGQRNTEAFF	TGTGCCAGCAGCTTGGGGGGTCAGAGGAACACTGAAGCTTTCTTT
-	TRBV3-1/TRBV3-2	TRBD2	TRBJ2-3	13	CASSQESSGGQYF	TGTGCCAGCAGCCAAGAATCGAGCGGGGGGCAGTATTTT
-	TRBV21-1	-	TRBJ2-4	11	CASSARAIQYF	TGTGCCAGCAGCGCAAGGGCCATTCAGTACTTC
-	TRBV13	-	TRBJ2-5	12	CASSLDRETQYF	TGTGCCAGCAGCCTGGACCGAGAGACCCAGTACTTC
once	TRBV19	TRBD1	TRBJ1-1	14	CASTYGTGNTEAFF	TGTGCCAGTACCTATGGGACAGGGAACACTGAAGCTTTCTTT
-	TRBV5-5	-	TRBJ1-1	13	CASSSDAYTEAFF	TGTGCCAGCAGCTCCGACGCGTACACTGAAGCTTTCTTT
-	TRBV4-1	-	TRBJ1-6	16	CASSQEEGLLNPPLHF	TGCGCCAGCAGCCAAGAAGAGGGACTTCTTAATCCACCCCTCCACTTT
-	TRBV9	-	TRBJ1-6	15	CASSVATTGNSPLHF	TGTGCCAGCAGCGTAGCTACCACGGGGAATTCACCCCTCCACTTT
-	TRBV7-2	-	TRBJ2-5	12	CASSFNRETQYF	TGTGCCAGCAGTTTTAACAGGGAGACCCAGTACTTC
-	TRBV9	-	TRBJ2-5	14	CASSVDPGSKTQYF	TGTGCCAGCAGCGTAGATCCAGGGTCTAAGACCCAGTACTTC
-	TRBV6-5	-	TRBJ2-5	14	CASSSPPRLGDQYF	TGTGCCAGCAGTTCCCCCCCACGTCTGGGGGACCAGTACTTC
-	TRBV6-1	-	TRBJ1-2	15	CASSEENEGWNGYTF	TGTGCCAGCAGTGAAGAAAACGAGGGGTGGAACGGCTACACCTTC
-	TRBV7-8	-	TRBJ1-6	16	CASSLITGNYNSPLHF	TGTGCCAGCAGCCTTATTACAGGGAACTATAATTCACCCCTCCACTTT
once	TRBV21-1	-	TRBJ1-3	17	CASSKDPTFSSGNTIYF	TGTGCCAGCAGCAAAGACCCGACGTTTAGCTCTGGAAACACCATATATTTT
-	TRBV6-6	-	TRBJ2-1	14	CASSGESSYNEQFF	TGTGCCAGCTCGGGGGAGAGCTCCTACAATGAGCAGTTCTTC
-	TRBV28	TRBD1	TRBJ1-2	16	CASSLGGTRGVYGYTF	TGTGCCAGCAGTTTAGGAGGCACCAGGGGGGTCTATGGCTACACCTTC
-	TRBV9	-	TRBJ1-2	12	CASSVGGHGYTF	TGTGCCAGCAGCGTAGGGGGCCATGGCTACACCTTC
-	TRBV25-1	TRBD1	TRBJ1-2	14	CASSHRGSDYGYTF	TGTGCCAGCAGTCACAGGGGGTCGGACTATGGCTACACCTTC
-	TRBV30	TRBD1	TRBJ2-7	17	CAWNPSPGGSRTYEQYF	TGTGCCTGGAACCCTTCCCCAGGGGGTTCGCGTACCTACGAGCAGTACTTC